The clone carrying this T cell receptor (beta chain) has more than one count but fewer than ten. The CDR3 covers 16 residues. The trim removed 3 bases at V and 5 bases at J, leaving 13 bases unmatched. CDR1 and CDR2 (germline): SGHRS, YFSETQ. Original data processing: Amplifying reference gene primers gave estimates of nucleated cell counts. Using immunoSEQ multiplex PCR, the repertoire was profiled, and TCRdb retains in-frame clones only, with some absent. Clone size and V and J calls were adopted from that table, with D and trimming inferred from the DNA. The data show about 100,000 clones, 80% seen once. The record originates from a study of blood T cell repertoires in COVID-19. Study-level information: Spain, Italy and the United States supplied samples that represented acute and convalescent COVID-19. T cells, B-cell-depleted T cells, or PBMCs provided the cDNA or gDNA that served as material.

Material for sequencing was peripheral blood. The chain has TRBV5-1 and TRBJ2-5, with 7 bases matching TRBD1. The TCR originated in a man in his 70s with acute or convalescent COVID-19. In DNA form, the CDR3 reads TGCGCCAGCAGCTCCGATTTAAGGACAGGTCGGGAGACCCAGTACTTC. Residues: CASSSDLRTGRETQYF.